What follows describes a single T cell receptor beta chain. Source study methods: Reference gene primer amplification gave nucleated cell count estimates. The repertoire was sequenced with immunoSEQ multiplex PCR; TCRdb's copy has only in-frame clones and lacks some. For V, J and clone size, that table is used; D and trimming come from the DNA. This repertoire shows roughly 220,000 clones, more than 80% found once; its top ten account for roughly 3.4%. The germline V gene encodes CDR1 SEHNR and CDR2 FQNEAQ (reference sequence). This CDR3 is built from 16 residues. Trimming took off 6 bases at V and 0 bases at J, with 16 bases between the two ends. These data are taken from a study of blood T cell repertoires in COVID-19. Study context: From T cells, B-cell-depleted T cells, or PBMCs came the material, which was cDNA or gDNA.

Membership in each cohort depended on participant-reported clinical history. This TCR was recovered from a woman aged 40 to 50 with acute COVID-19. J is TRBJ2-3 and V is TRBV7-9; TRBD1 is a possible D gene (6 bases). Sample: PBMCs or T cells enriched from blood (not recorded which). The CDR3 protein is CASRYYRDPSTDTQYF. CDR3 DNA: TGTGCCAGCAGATACTACAGGGATCCTAGCACAGATACGCAGTATTTT.